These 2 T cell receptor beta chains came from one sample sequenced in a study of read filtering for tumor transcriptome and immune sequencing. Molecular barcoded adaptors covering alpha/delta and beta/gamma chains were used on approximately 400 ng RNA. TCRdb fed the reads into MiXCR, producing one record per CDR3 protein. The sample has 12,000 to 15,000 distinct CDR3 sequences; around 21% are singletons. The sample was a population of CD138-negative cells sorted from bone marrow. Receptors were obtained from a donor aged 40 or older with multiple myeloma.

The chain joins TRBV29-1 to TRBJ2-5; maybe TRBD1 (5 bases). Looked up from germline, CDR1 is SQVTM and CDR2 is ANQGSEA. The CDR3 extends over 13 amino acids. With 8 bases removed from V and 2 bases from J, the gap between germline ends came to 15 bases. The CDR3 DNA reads TGCAGCTGGACACCGAATACACAAGAGACCCAGTACTTC. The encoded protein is CSWTPNTQETQYF.

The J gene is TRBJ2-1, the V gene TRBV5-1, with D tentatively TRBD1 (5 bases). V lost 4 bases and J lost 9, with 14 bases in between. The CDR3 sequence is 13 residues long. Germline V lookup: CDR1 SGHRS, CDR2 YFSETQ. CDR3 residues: CASSMVVQGEQFF. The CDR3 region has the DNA TGCGCCAGCAGCATGGTGGTCCAGGGTGAGCAGTTCTTC.